This TCR beta chain was identified during a study of T cells after yellow fever vaccination. Study background: With SMART-Seq v4 Ultra Low Input, the fractions containing low cell numbers were prepared.

Points on this clonotype: Its antigen is not known.

The study, taken as a whole, reports: Among primary-vaccination clones, most reappeared after the booster, at 96% for CD4 and 85% to 90% for CD8. A weaker secondary response peaked on day 5, the primary on day 15.

CDR3 length: 14 residues. Trimming took 4 bases from V and 6 from J, leaving 15 bases between them. Germline assignment: CDR1 SGDLS and CDR2 YYNGEE. TCRdb re-called the 5' RACE reads through MiXCR, storing one row per CDR3 protein. Here the sample spans hundreds of thousands of distinct CDR3 sequences, 20% to 25% being singletons. The TCR comes from a man between 18 and 35 years old who received the YFV17D yellow fever vaccine. Specimen: PBMCs, collected more than 20 days after the first yellow fever vaccination. V is TRBV9 and J is TRBJ2-3; D is perhaps TRBD2 (6 bases). This CDR3 reads CASSPRDFPDTQYF. The CDR3 coding sequence is TGTGCCAGCAGCCCTAGGGACTTCCCCGATACGCAGTATTTT.